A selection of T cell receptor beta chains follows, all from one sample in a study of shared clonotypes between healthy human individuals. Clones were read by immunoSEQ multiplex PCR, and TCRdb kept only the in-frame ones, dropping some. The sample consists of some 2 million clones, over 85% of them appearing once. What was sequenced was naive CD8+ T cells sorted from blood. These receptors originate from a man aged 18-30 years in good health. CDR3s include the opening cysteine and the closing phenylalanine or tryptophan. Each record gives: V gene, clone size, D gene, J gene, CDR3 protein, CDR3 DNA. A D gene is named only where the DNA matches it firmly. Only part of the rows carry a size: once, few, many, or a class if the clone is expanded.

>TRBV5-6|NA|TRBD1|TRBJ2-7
CASSLGQGASEQYF
TGTGCCAGCAGCTTGGGACAGGGGGCGTCCGAGCAGTACTTC
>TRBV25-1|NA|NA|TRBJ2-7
CASSETGSPPYEQYF
TGTGCCAGCAGTGAAACCGGGTCACCCCCCTACGAGCAGTACTTC
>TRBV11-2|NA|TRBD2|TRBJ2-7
CASSSSGTTRSYEQYF
TGTGCCAGCAGCTCCAGTGGGACTACCCGCTCCTACGAGCAGTACTTC
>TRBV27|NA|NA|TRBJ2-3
CASSPDRWGTDTQYF
TGTGCCAGCAGCCCCGATAGGTGGGGCACAGATACGCAGTATTTT
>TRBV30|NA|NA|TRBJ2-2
CAMVGFTGELFF
TGTGCCATGGTGGGCTTCACCGGGGAGCTGTTTTTT
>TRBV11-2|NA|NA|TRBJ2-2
CASSLQTGTPNTGELFF
TGTGCCAGCAGCCTACAGACCGGGACACCAAACACCGGGGAGCTGTTTTTT
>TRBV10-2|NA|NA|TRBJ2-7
CASSEGRAPEQYF
TGCGCCAGCAGTGAGGGCCGTGCCCCAGAGCAGTACTTC
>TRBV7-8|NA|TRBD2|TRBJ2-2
CASSSGLAGNTGELFF
TGTGCCAGCAGCTCGGGACTAGCGGGAAACACCGGGGAGCTGTTTTTT
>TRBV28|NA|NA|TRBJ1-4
CASSLQGYNEKLFF
TGTGCCAGCAGCCTACAGGGCTATAATGAAAAACTGTTTTTT
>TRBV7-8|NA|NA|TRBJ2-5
CASRPRQRGQETQYF
TGTGCCAGCAGGCCACGGCAACGGGGCCAAGAGACCCAGTACTTC
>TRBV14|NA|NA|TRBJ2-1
CASSQNPGQGGSGTYNEQFF
TGTGCCAGCAGCCAAAATCCGGGACAGGGTGGTAGCGGGACCTACAATGAGCAGTTCTTC
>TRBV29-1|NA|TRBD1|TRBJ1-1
CSVMTGRTEAFF
TGCAGCGTTATGACAGGGCGCACTGAAGCTTTCTTT
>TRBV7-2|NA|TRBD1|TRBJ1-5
CASSIGQGHQPQHF
TGTGCCAGCAGCATAGGACAGGGGCATCAGCCCCAGCATTTT
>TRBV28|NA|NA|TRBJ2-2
CATPGRGGELFF
TGTGCCACCCCCGGCAGGGGCGGGGAGCTGTTTTTT
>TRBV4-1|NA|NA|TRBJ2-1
CASSQDDRGVAYNEQFF
TGCGCCAGCAGCCAAGATGATCGGGGAGTGGCCTACAATGAGCAGTTCTTC
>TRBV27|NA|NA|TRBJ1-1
CASSPLFSRNTEAFF
TGTGCCAGCAGTCCACTATTTTCTCGGAACACTGAAGCTTTCTTT
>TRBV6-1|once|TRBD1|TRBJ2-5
CASSSLGTEETQYF
TGTGCCAGCAGCTCCCTGGGGACAGAAGAGACCCAGTACTTC
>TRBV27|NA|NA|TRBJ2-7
CASSFDGVYEQYF
TGTGCCAGCAGTTTTGATGGGGTGTACGAGCAGTACTTC
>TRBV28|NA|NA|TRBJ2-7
CASSPPRERSSYEQYF
TGTGCCAGCAGTCCCCCCCGGGAAAGGAGCTCCTACGAGCAGTACTTC
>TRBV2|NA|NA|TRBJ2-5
CASSDGTQYF
TGTGCCAGCAGTGATGGGACCCAGTACTTC
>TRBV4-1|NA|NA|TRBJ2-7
CASSQEGHRNEQYF
TGCGCCAGCAGCCAAGAGGGACACAGGAACGAGCAGTACTTC
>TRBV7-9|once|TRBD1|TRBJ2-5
CASSSGQGGLETQYF
TGTGCCAGCAGCTCAGGACAGGGGGGATTGGAGACCCAGTACTTC
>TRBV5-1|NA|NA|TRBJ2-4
CASSYTGSTKNIQYF
TGCGCCAGCAGCTACACAGGGAGCACGAAAAACATTCAGTACTTC
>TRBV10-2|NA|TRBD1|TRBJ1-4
CASSEGTGAEKLFF
TGCGCCAGCAGTGAGGGGACAGGGGCCGAAAAACTGTTTTTT
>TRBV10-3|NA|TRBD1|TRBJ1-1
CAISGTGVYMNTEAFF
TGTGCCATCAGTGGGACAGGGGTCTACATGAACACTGAAGCTTTCTTT
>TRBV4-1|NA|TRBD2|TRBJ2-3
CASSQAILAGADTQYF
TGCGCCAGCAGCCAGGCCATACTAGCGGGAGCAGATACGCAGTATTTT
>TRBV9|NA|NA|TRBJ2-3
CASSVVSADTQYF
TGTGCCAGCAGCGTAGTTAGTGCAGATACGCAGTATTTT
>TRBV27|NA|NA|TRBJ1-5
CASSLRTDSNQPQHF
TGTGCCAGCAGTTTAAGGACCGATAGCAATCAGCCCCAGCATTTT
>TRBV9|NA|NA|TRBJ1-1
CASSVVPHTEAFF
TGTGCCAGCAGCGTAGTCCCTCACACTGAAGCTTTCTTT
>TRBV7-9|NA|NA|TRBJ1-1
CASSLVSALPNTEAFF
TGTGCCAGCAGCTTAGTTTCAGCCCTTCCGAACACTGAAGCTTTCTTT
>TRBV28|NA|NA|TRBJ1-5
CASSSGDPQHF
TGTGCCAGCAGTTCGGGGGACCCCCAGCATTTT
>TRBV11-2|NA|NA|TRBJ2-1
CASSFPSIEQFF
TGTGCCAGCAGCTTCCCTAGTATTGAGCAGTTCTTC
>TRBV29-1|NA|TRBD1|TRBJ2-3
CSVDNLGTGADTQYF
TGCAGCGTTGATAATTTGGGGACAGGGGCAGATACGCAGTATTTT
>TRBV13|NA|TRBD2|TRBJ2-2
CASRRTSGRAGELFF
TGTGCCAGCAGACGGACTAGCGGGAGGGCCGGGGAGCTGTTTTTT
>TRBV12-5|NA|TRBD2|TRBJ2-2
CASGLPSGTPDTGELFF
TGTGCTAGTGGTTTGCCTAGCGGGACTCCAGACACCGGGGAGCTGTTTTTT
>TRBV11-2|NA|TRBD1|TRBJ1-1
CASSFPAGGETEAFF
TGTGCCAGCAGCTTCCCTGCAGGGGGAGAGACTGAAGCTTTCTTT
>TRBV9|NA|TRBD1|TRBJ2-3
CASSEQGAEGDTQYF
TGTGCCAGCAGCGAACAGGGGGCCGAGGGGGATACGCAGTATTTT
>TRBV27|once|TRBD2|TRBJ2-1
CASSYQVGGGNEQFF
TGTGCCAGCAGTTACCAAGTTGGGGGGGGGAATGAGCAGTTCTTC
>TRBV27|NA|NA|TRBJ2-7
CASSLSAGTNVHEQYF
TGTGCCAGCAGTTTATCGGCCGGGACGAACGTCCACGAGCAGTACTTC
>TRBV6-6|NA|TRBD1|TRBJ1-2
CASSRYGQGTNYGYTF
TGTGCCAGCAGTCGATACGGACAGGGAACAAACTATGGCTACACCTTC
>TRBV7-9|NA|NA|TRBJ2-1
CASRQGGPYNEQFF
TGTGCCAGCAGGCAAGGGGGGCCCTACAATGAGCAGTTCTTC
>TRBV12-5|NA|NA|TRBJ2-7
CASSDGGGYEQYF
TGTGCTAGTAGTGACGGTGGAGGGTACGAGCAGTACTTC
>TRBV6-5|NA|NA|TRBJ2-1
CASSYSGRDNEQFF
TGTGCCAGCAGTTACTCCGGAAGAGACAATGAGCAGTTCTTC
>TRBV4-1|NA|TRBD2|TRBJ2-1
CASSQTPSGPGPNEQFF
TGCGCCAGCAGCCAAACCCCTAGCGGTCCAGGCCCTAATGAGCAGTTCTTC
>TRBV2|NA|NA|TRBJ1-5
CASSLSQNQPQHF
TGTGCCAGCAGTCTATCCCAAAATCAGCCCCAGCATTTT
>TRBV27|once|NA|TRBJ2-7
CASSLRSVADPSYEQYF
TGTGCCAGCAGTTTACGTTCAGTAGCGGACCCCTCCTACGAGCAGTACTTC
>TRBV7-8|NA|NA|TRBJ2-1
CASSLAHAWQGFNNEQFF
TGTGCCAGCAGCTTAGCGCACGCGTGGCAGGGGTTTAACAATGAGCAGTTCTTC
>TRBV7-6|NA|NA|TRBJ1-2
CASSEGLDGGRAYGYTF
TGTGCCAGCAGCGAAGGGTTGGACGGAGGACGGGCCTATGGCTACACCTTC
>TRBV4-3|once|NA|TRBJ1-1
CASSQAAGDGTEAFF
TGCGCCAGCAGCCAAGCTGCGGGGGATGGGACTGAAGCTTTCTTT